This paragraph reports one T cell receptor (beta chain). From germline, CDR1 is MNHEY and CDR2 SMNVEV (reference sequence). This CDR3 spans 13 amino acids. The J segment lost 6 bases and the V segment lost 6 bases, leaving 6 bases of the junction unmatched. The sample is drawn from a study of blood T cell repertoires in COVID-19. About the study: PBMCs, B-cell-depleted T cells, or T cells provided the cDNA or gDNA that made up the material.

Authors' data handling: Reference gene primer amplification gave estimated nucleated cell counts. Measured with immunoSEQ multiplex PCR; TCRdb has only the in-frame clones, and not every one. Clonal size and the V and J genes are those of that table, whereas D and trimming came from the DNA. The data hold 150,000 to 200,000 clones, with 80% observed a single time. The receptor was isolated from a woman aged 60 to 75 who had recovered from COVID-19. The chain combines TRBV27 with TRBJ1-2; 8 bases align to TRBD1. The sequencing sample was made of PBMCs or T cells enriched from blood (not recorded which). This CDR3 is CASSHMTGDGYTF. For the CDR3, the DNA is TGTGCCAGCAGCCACATGACAGGGGATGGCTACACCTTC.